Listed here are 29 T cell receptor beta chains from one sample, sequenced in a study of blood T cell repertoires in COVID-19. Only in-frame clones appear in the TCRdb table, and some are missing; sequencing was by immunoSEQ multiplex PCR. The sample includes over 150,000 clones, roughly 80% of them seen just once. Sequences were obtained from peripheral blood. Receptors originate from a woman aged 55 to 70 with COVID-19, enrolled during active disease.

The genes are TRBV10-3 and TRBJ1-1; D might be TRBD1 (6 bases). Germline-derived CDR1 and CDR2 are ENHRY and SYGVKD. The CDR3 consists of 13 residues. V was pared by 3 bases and J by 1 base, with 6 bases between. DNA of the CDR3: TGTGCCATCAGTGACAGGGGGAACACTGAAGCTTTCTTT. As protein: CAISDRGNTEAFF.

The genes are TRBV5-8 and TRBJ1-2, with a weak D call TRBD1 (6 bases). The germline V gene has CDR1 SGHTS and CDR2 YDEGEE. The CDR3 has 15 residues. The ends were cut back, 2 bases at V and 6 bases at J, with 17 bases in the middle. The CDR3 DNA reads as TGTGCCAGCAGCTTTGGAAGGGGGACACGGGATGGCTACACCTTC. Protein: CASSFGRGTRDGYTF.

The sample holds one count of this clone. J is TRBJ2-3 and V is TRBV7-9, with D possibly TRBD2 on 6 matching bases. The CDR3 sequence is 16 residues long. CDR1 and CDR2 from the germline V gene are SEHNR and FQNEAQ (reference sequence). V was shortened by 1 base and J by 3 bases, with 14 bases between the two germline ends. The CDR3 protein is CASSLVAGPGTDTQYF. The CDR3 DNA is TGTGCCAGCAGCTTAGTGGCGGGGCCGGGGACAGATACGCAGTATTTT.

The chain uses TRBV5-5 and TRBJ2-1; D ambiguous. Trimming took off 2 bases at V and 4 bases at J, with 10 bases between the two ends. There are 14 residues in the CDR3. Germline CDR1 is SGHKS and CDR2 is YYEKEE (reference sequence). CDR3 protein: CASSFQYSYNEQFF. The CDR3 DNA sequence: TGTGCCAGCAGCTTCCAATACAGTTACAATGAGCAGTTCTTC.

About this clone: Different DNA sequences within this sample yield the same CDR3. V gene TRBV6-5 combines with J gene TRBJ1-4; 7 nucleotides match TRBD1. The length of the CDR3 is 14 residues. J was trimmed by 6 bases and V by 2 bases; bases with no gene match: 3. Germline V gene sequence: CDR1 MNHEY, CDR2 SVGAGI. The CDR3 nucleotides are TGTGCCAGCAGTTACGGTCAGGGGGATGAAAAACTGTTTTTT. Translated: CASSYGQGDEKLFF.

Only a few counts were recorded for this clone. V usage is TRBV30 and J usage is TRBJ1-6; 8 nucleotides align to TRBD1. The V segment lost 5 bases and the J segment 9 bases; nucleotides outside the gene matches: 12. The CDR3 contains 15 residues. CDR1 GTSNPN and CDR2 SVGIG come from the germline V gene (reference sequence). The CDR3 region is CAWGETTGVRSPLHF. CDR3 DNA: TGTGCCTGGGGTGAAACGACAGGGGTGCGTTCACCCCTCCACTTT. The full variable domain, completed using reference TRBV30 and TRBJ1-6, is SQTIHQWPATLVQPVGSPLSLECTVEGTSNPNLYWYRQAAGRGLQLLFYSVGIGQISSEVPQNLSASRPQDRQFILSSKKLLLSDSGFYLCAWGETTGVRSPLHFGNGTRLTVT.

CDR3 DNA: TGTGCCAGCAGCCAAGAAGAGGGTTTCCAAGAGACCCAGTACTTC. As protein: CASSQEEGFQETQYF. This chain connects TRBV3-1 (or the pseudogene TRBV3-2) to TRBJ2-5, with TRBD2 as a possible D gene (5 bases). V lost 0 bases, J lost 1 base, and 9 bases lay in between. Germline V gives CDR1 LGHDT, CDR2 YNNKEL (reference sequence). The CDR3 has 15 amino acids.

This sequence joins TRBV11-2 and TRBJ2-6; D unresolved. The CDR3 length is 15 residues. V lost 5 bases to trimming and J lost 1 base, with 9 bases between them. Germline CDR1 reads SGHAT; CDR2 reads FQNNGV. The CDR3 sequence is CASSPVRSGANVLTF. CDR3 DNA sequence: TGTGCCAGCAGCCCCGTTCGGTCTGGGGCCAACGTCCTGACTTTC.

The CDR3 region is CASSPRSNVIQYF. In nucleotides, the CDR3 is TGTGCCAGCAGCCCGCGAAGTAATGTCATTCAGTACTTC. The gene calls are TRBV5-4 and TRBJ2-4; no definite D call. The germline V gene has CDR1 SGHNT and CDR2 YYREEE (reference sequence). This CDR3 spans 13 amino acids. V was cut by 4 bases and J by 9 bases, with 14 bases left in between. The complete variable domain, with remaining parts taken from reference TRBV5-4 and TRBJ2-4, reads ETGVTQSPTHLIKTRGQQVTLRCSSQSGHNTVSWYQQALGQGPQFIFQYYREEENGRGNFPPRFSGLQFPNYSSELNVNALELDDSALYLCASSPRSNVIQYFGAGTRLSVL.

The J gene is TRBJ2-7, the V gene TRBV6-5, with 10 bases that match TRBD2. Germline loops: CDR1 MNHEY, CDR2 SVGAGI. This CDR3 contains 16 residues. V lost 0 bases to trimming and J lost 3 bases; unmatched junction nucleotides: 5. DNA for the CDR3: TGTGCCAGCAGTTACTCGATACTAGCGGGACACTACGAGCAGTACTTC. It specifies CASSYSILAGHYEQYF.

In its sample, this clone was seen a few times. The chain employs TRBV14 and TRBJ1-2, with D perhaps matching TRBD1 (5 bases). Germline lookup yields CDR1 SGHDN and CDR2 FVKESK. The CDR3 extends over 13 amino acids. V was shortened by 5 bases and J by 2 bases, with 9 bases between the two germline ends. The CDR3 protein is CASSTDRNYGYTF. The CDR3 DNA is TGTGCCAGCAGCACTGACAGAAACTATGGCTACACCTTC.

The V call is TRBV5-1, the J call TRBJ1-1, with a possible D match to TRBD1 (6 bases). The V end was cut by 4 bases, the J end by 1 base, with 14 bases between. The CDR3 extends over 15 amino acids. Germline CDR1 reads SGHRS; CDR2 reads YFSETQ. CDR3 in amino acids: CASSVGKGGNTEAFF. CDR3 nucleotides: TGCGCCAGCAGCGTTGGGAAAGGGGGGAACACTGAAGCTTTCTTT.

This clone has more than one count but fewer than ten. The chain has TRBV29-1 and TRBJ1-1, with D possibly matching TRBD1 (5 bases). The CDR3 has 14 amino acids. CDR1 is SQVTM, CDR2 ANQGSEA, per germline. The V end lost 3 bases, the J end lost 11 bases, and 22 bases lay between the germline ends. DNA for the CDR3: TGCAGCGTTGATGGTGGTGGATCGAGGGAGGGGGCTTTCTTT. Translating gives CSVDGGGSREGAFF. Supplemented by reference TRBV29-1 and TRBJ1-1, the full variable domain reads SAVISQKPSRDICQRGTSLTIQCQVDSQVTMMFWYRQQPGQSLTLIATANQGSEATYESGFVIDKFPISRPNLTFSTLTVSNMSPEDSSIYLCSVDGGGSREGAFFGQGTRLTVV.

This chain uses TRBV5-1 with TRBJ2-2, with TRBD2 matching over 10 bases. The CDR3 extends over 15 amino acids. Losses at the gene ends were 4 bases for V and 6 bases for J; bases not matched to a gene: 6. CDR1 is SGHRS and CDR2 is YFSETQ in the germline V gene. The CDR3 protein is CASSTTSGWAGELFF. In nucleotides, the CDR3 is TGCGCCAGCAGCACGACTAGCGGGTGGGCCGGGGAGCTGTTTTTT.

This clone has just one count. The V call is TRBV5-1, the J call TRBJ1-1, with D possibly TRBD1 on 6 matching bases. Trimming stripped 0 bases from V and 1 base from J, with 7 bases between. Germline V gene sequence: CDR1 SGHRS, CDR2 YFSETQ. The CDR3 is made up of 14 amino acids. CDR3 nucleotide sequence: TGCGCCAGCAGCTTGGAACAGGGGAACACTGAAGCTTTCTTT. Protein product: CASSLEQGNTEAFF.

This chain uses TRBV9 with TRBJ1-1; D unresolved. The CDR3 is 13 amino acids. From germline, CDR1 is SGDLS and CDR2 YYNGEE. Trimming removed 4 bases at V and 1 base at J, with 8 bases between. CDR3 sequence reads: CASSQTPNTEAFF. DNA of the CDR3: TGTGCCAGCAGCCAAACTCCGAACACTGAAGCTTTCTTT.

The J gene is TRBJ2-1, the V gene TRBV25-1, with D possibly being TRBD2 (5 bases). Trimming took off 3 bases at V and 7 bases at J, with 13 bases between the two ends. This CDR3 comprises 14 residues. The germline CDR1 and CDR2 sequences are MGHDK and SYGVNS. The CDR3 nucleotides are TGTGCCAGCAGTGATTCTCTCCGGAGGAATGAGCAGTTCTTC. Its translation is CASSDSLRRNEQFF.

The CDR3 sequence: CSVETRGRDEQYF. The CDR3, as DNA: TGCAGCGTTGAAACCAGGGGGCGCGACGAGCAGTACTTC. This rearrangement joins TRBV29-1 to TRBJ2-7; 8 nucleotides line up with TRBD1. Per the germline V gene, CDR1 is SQVTM and CDR2 is ANQGSEA. This CDR3 contains 13 residues. The J segment lost 5 bases and the V segment lost 2 bases, leaving 5 bases of the junction unmatched.

The genes are TRBV27 and TRBJ1-2; 7 positions agree with TRBD1. The CDR3 sequence is 14 residues long. With 2 bases clipped from V and 4 bases from J, the junction kept 4 bases outside the gene matches. Germline V lookup: CDR1 MNHEY, CDR2 SMNVEV (reference sequence). In DNA form, the CDR3 reads TGTGCCAGCAGTTTAGAAGGGGGCACCTATGGCTACACCTTC. It encodes CASSLEGGTYGYTF.

This clone was counted a few times. This chain connects TRBV7-6 to TRBJ2-5; TRBD2 matches at 7 bases. The ends lost 1 base at V and 1 base at J; junction bases unmatched: 3. Germline CDR1 and CDR2: SGHVS and FNYEAQ. The CDR3 covers 15 residues. CDR3: CASSLGSGGQETQYF. The CDR3 nucleotides read TGTGCCAGCAGCTTAGGATCGGGGGGCCAAGAGACCCAGTACTTC.

V is TRBV5-1 and J is TRBJ1-1, with D possibly matching TRBD1 (6 bases). The CDR3 consists of 14 residues. V lost 4 bases and J lost 2, with 12 bases in between. Germline V gives CDR1 SGHRS, CDR2 YFSETQ. Here the CDR3 reads CASSPGGSNTEAFF. As DNA, the CDR3 is TGCGCCAGCAGCCCGGGGGGCAGTAACACTGAAGCTTTCTTT. The whole variable domain, remainder taken from reference TRBV5-1 and TRBJ1-1, is KAGVTQTPRYLIKTRGQQVTLSCSPISGHRSVSWYQQTPGQGLQFLFEYFSETQRNKGNFPGRFSGRQFSNSRSEMNVSTLELGDSALYLCASSPGGSNTEAFFGQGTRLTVV.

This clone was found once. The rearrangement joins TRBV13 to TRBJ2-6; 7 nucleotides line up with TRBD1. V lost 4 bases to trimming and J lost 1 base; unmatched junction nucleotides: 1. The germline V gene encodes CDR1 PRHDT and CDR2 FYEKMQ (reference sequence). CDR3 length: 15 amino acids. The chain's CDR3 is CASSWTGSGANVLTF. CDR3 bases: TGTGCCAGCAGCTGGACAGGTTCTGGGGCCAACGTCCTGACTTTC.

The gene calls are TRBV29-1 and TRBJ2-5; 7 nucleotides agree with TRBD1. After removal of 5 bases from V and 9 bases from J, the junction contained 12 bases not matched to a gene. Germline CDR1 and CDR2: SQVTM and ANQGSEA. The CDR3 contains 13 residues. CDR3 sequence (DNA): TGCAGCGTTCGGGGACAGCCCCAGGAGGCCCAGTACTTC. Amino acids: CSVRGQPQEAQYF.

The rearrangement joins TRBV3-1 (or the pseudogene TRBV3-2) to TRBJ1-2; D perhaps matches TRBD1 (5 bases). The CDR3 totals 15 residues. V lost 2 bases and J 8 bases, leaving 18 bases between the germline ends. Germline V gene sequence: CDR1 LGHDT, CDR2 YNNKEL (reference sequence). CDR3: CASSQSDSRAGGYTF. CDR3 sequence (DNA): TGTGCCAGCAGCCAAAGCGACAGTAGAGCGGGGGGCTACACCTTC.

This clone has just one count. Here the CDR3 DNA reads TGTGCCAGCAGCCCCCTGGGACAGAGTAAAACTAATGAAAAACTGTTTTTT. It is translated as CASSPLGQSKTNEKLFF. This chain joins TRBV7-9 and TRBJ1-4; 7 positions agree with TRBD1. The V segment lost 5 bases and the J segment 1 base; nucleotides outside the gene matches: 10. The CDR3 extends over 17 amino acids. CDR1 and CDR2 from the germline V gene are SEHNR and FQNEAQ (reference sequence).

The CDR3 DNA reads TGTGCCAGCGCCCTCACCTGGTCAGATGGCTACACCTTC. This translates into CASALTWSDGYTF. The J gene is TRBJ1-2, the V gene TRBV2; D ambiguous. Germline CDR1 is SNHLY and CDR2 is FYNNEI. The CDR3 sequence is 13 residues long. V was shortened by 8 bases and J by 6 bases, with 16 bases between the two germline ends.

The V gene is TRBV6-1, the J gene TRBJ1-5; D call uncertain. V was pared by 8 bases and J by 5 bases, with 13 bases between. The CDR3 consists of 13 residues. The germline CDR1 and CDR2 sequences are MNHNS and SASEGT. CDR3 loop: CASGPGGHQPQHF. The CDR3 bases are TGTGCCAGCGGCCCAGGAGGTCATCAGCCCCAGCATTTT.

The J gene is TRBJ1-5, the V gene TRBV2; 8 bases are shared with TRBD1. The CDR3 covers 20 residues. CDR1 is SNHLY, CDR2 FYNNEI, per germline. The junction had 16 bases not matched to a gene; V was cut back by 2 bases and J by 1 base. CDR3 DNA sequence: TGTGCCAGCAGTGAAAGAGGGGCAGGGGGCGCCTTTGGAAGCAATCAGCCCCAGCATTTT. It is translated as CASSERGAGGAFGSNQPQHF.

The rearrangement uses TRBV5-6 and TRBJ1-1, with a tentative D call TRBD1 (6 bases). The CDR3 length is 14 residues. CDR1 and CDR2 (germline): SGHDT, YYEEEE. V was shortened by 4 bases and J by 1 base, with 11 bases between the two germline ends. CDR3 protein: CASSPLGQNTEAFF. CDR3 nucleotides: TGTGCCAGCAGCCCCCTGGGACAGAACACTGAAGCTTTCTTT.